A selection of T cell receptor beta chains follows, all from one sample in a study of human T cells and chemical hapten exposure. TCRdb called the RACE reads again in MiXCR, with one record for every CDR3 protein. The table has about 380,000 distinct CDR3 sequences, approximately 5% seen once. The sequenced sample was whole blood, obtained in connection with sensitization to the hapten diphenylcyclopropenone (DPC). The receptors originated from a woman between 45 and 65 years old with alopecia areata. Some clones in this sample may be carry-over from other donors' samples. Each CDR3 is given without its conserved first and last residue. The order of the fields is J gene, CDR3 length, clone size, V gene, CDR3 protein. Clone size is given for some rows only: seen once, a few or many times, or a class if the clone is expanded.

J: TRBJ2-3
length: 12
size: few
V: TRBV14
CDR3: ASSQYLSLDTQY

J: TRBJ2-1
length: 12
size: NA
V: TRBV5-1
CDR3: ASSKREGRDEQF

J: TRBJ1-4
length: 10
size: few
V: TRBV28
CDR3: ASSLYDGTPF

J: TRBJ2-2
length: 12
size: many
V: TRBV6-2/TRBV6-3
CDR3: ASSTTVNTGELF

J: TRBJ2-3
length: 12
size: many
V: TRBV5-6
CDR3: ASSFLDSTDTQY

J: TRBJ1-4
length: 12
size: few
V: TRBV2
CDR3: ASSEDRHYEKLF

J: TRBJ2-1
length: 10
size: many
V: TRBV10-3
CDR3: AISDLAGEQF

J: TRBJ1-5
length: 12
size: many
V: TRBV7-8
CDR3: ASSLAGGVGTQH

J: TRBJ2-3
length: 13
size: NA
V: TRBV7-2
CDR3: ASSDSGARTDTQY

J: TRBJ2-1
length: 13
size: many
V: TRBV7-6
CDR3: ASSLGVGGDNEQF

J: TRBJ1-1
length: 12
size: many
V: TRBV6-6
CDR3: ASSSGEMNTEAF

J: TRBJ1-5
length: 15
size: many
V: TRBV5-1
CDR3: ASRFRWGTYSNQPQH

J: TRBJ2-1
length: 12
size: NA
V: TRBV12-3/TRBV12-4
CDR3: ASSTSGINNEQF

J: TRBJ2-3
length: 15
size: many
V: TRBV12-3/TRBV12-4
CDR3: ASSPSGTSLAQATQY

J: TRBJ1-5
length: 13
size: many
V: TRBV7-2
CDR3: ASSAGQGAWQPQH

J: TRBJ1-1
length: 10
size: NA
V: TRBV12-3/TRBV12-4
CDR3: ASIKDGLEAF

J: TRBJ2-2
length: 11
size: NA
V: TRBV18
CDR3: ASSPVNTGELF

J: TRBJ1-1
length: 12
size: many
V: TRBV6-2/TRBV6-3
CDR3: ASSNGLLGAEAF

J: TRBJ2-3
length: 15
size: few
V: TRBV6-5
CDR3: ASSYSRSGGQTDTQY

J: TRBJ1-1
length: 14
size: many
V: TRBV6-5
CDR3: ASSYSRGARNTEAF

J: TRBJ2-2
length: 14
size: few
V: TRBV27
CDR3: ASKYRTSGSTGELF

J: TRBJ2-5
length: 14
size: NA
V: TRBV20-1
CDR3: SARGVDGRLRETQY

J: TRBJ1-1
length: 13
size: many
V: TRBV10-2
CDR3: ASSEAGIMNTEAF

J: TRBJ2-1
length: 13
size: many
V: TRBV7-6
CDR3: ASSLREGGNNEQF

J: TRBJ2-5
length: 13
size: few
V: TRBV27
CDR3: ASSRTSGTGETQY

J: TRBJ2-3
length: 16
size: NA
V: TRBV24-1
CDR3: ATSDVQEAGGPGDTQY

J: TRBJ2-1
length: 9
size: many
V: TRBV4-3
CDR3: ASSQANEQF

J: TRBJ1-2
length: 14
size: many
V: TRBV4-2
CDR3: ASSQDPGLTNYGYT

J: TRBJ1-4
length: 11
size: many
V: TRBV5-1
CDR3: ASRGSGNEKLF

J: TRBJ2-1
length: 11
size: many
V: TRBV20-1
CDR3: SARDPVGYEQF

J: TRBJ1-5
length: 9
size: many
V: TRBV27
CDR3: AYSHNQPQH

J: TRBJ2-3
length: 13
size: many
V: TRBV25-1
CDR3: ASSARSSSTDTQY

J: TRBJ2-7
length: 13
size: many
V: TRBV6-1
CDR3: ASSEVQTLSYEQY

J: TRBJ1-1
length: 11
size: many
V: TRBV7-9
CDR3: ASRIQANTEAF

J: TRBJ2-5
length: 11
size: few
V: TRBV6-5
CDR3: ASRTGGEETQY

J: TRBJ1-4
length: 12
size: NA
V: TRBV6-1
CDR3: ASSQPGVGEKLF